A selection of T cell receptor beta chains follows, all from one sample in a study of blood T cell repertoires in COVID-19. Libraries were prepared by immunoSEQ multiplex PCR; TCRdb keeps only in-frame clonotypes and omits some of them. This repertoire shows a few hundred thousand clones, approximately 90% found once; its top ten account for 0.9% to 1.5%. The sample taken for sequencing was PBMCs or T cells enriched from blood (not recorded which). The receptors were gathered from a woman aged 18-29 years who had recovered from COVID-19. Each CDR3 is given with its conserved first and last residue. A D gene is named only where the DNA matches it firmly.

v_gene	j_gene	d_gene	CDR3nt	CDR3aa
TRBV6-1	TRBJ1-2	TRBD1	TGTGCCAGCAGTGAACAGGGGGCGCGGAGTGGCTACACCTTC	CASSEQGARSGYTF
TRBV27	TRBJ2-7	-	TGTGCCAGCAGTTTATCTGCAGGGGCCTACGAGCAGTACTTC	CASSLSAGAYEQYF
TRBV19	TRBJ2-1	TRBD1	TGTGCCAGTAGTATAGTCATAGGGGGCCCCTACAATGAGCAGTTCTTC	CASSIVIGGPYNEQFF
TRBV4-2	TRBJ2-2	-	TGTGCCAGCAGCCAAGAGGCACAGGCCACCGGGGAGCTGTTTTTT	CASSQEAQATGELFF
TRBV9	TRBJ2-1	TRBD2	TGTGCCAGCAGCGTAGCCTCTCTAGCGGGGGGATACAATGAGCAGTTCTTC	CASSVASLAGGYNEQFF
TRBV10-1	TRBJ2-2	-	TGCGCCAGCAGTGATATTGAGGGCCCAGGGAACACCGGGGAGCTGTTTTTT	CASSDIEGPGNTGELFF
TRBV18	TRBJ1-1	-	TGTGCCAGCTCACCGCTGCAGGACACTGAAGCTTTCTTT	CASSPLQDTEAFF
TRBV3-1/TRBV3-2	TRBJ2-5	-	TGTGCCAGCAGCCAGGAGGGAGCAGGAGAGACCCAGTACTTC	CASSQEGAGETQYF
TRBV2	TRBJ2-2	TRBD1	TGTGCCAGCAGCCAATATATTTCAGACACAGGGGACACCGGGGAGCTGTTTTTT	CASSQYISDTGDTGELFF
TRBV5-4	TRBJ1-2	-	TGTGCCAGCAGCTTGGACAGAAACTATGGCTACACCTTC	CASSLDRNYGYTF
TRBV9	TRBJ2-5	TRBD1	TGTGCCAGCAGCGTGGTACCGGGACAGGGTGAGAGAGAAGAGACCCAGTACTTC	CASSVVPGQGEREETQYF
TRBV9	TRBJ1-4	-	TGTGCCAGCAGCGTCGACAGTCGAGAACTGTTTTTT	CASSVDSRELFF
TRBV7-3	TRBJ1-2	-	TGTGCCAGCAGCCCGGAGAGGGAGAGTGGCTACACCTTC	CASSPERESGYTF
TRBV28	TRBJ2-1	TRBD1	TGTGCCAGCAGTTTCGTGCCGGGACAGGGAGACAATGAGCAGTTCTTC	CASSFVPGQGDNEQFF
TRBV30	TRBJ2-2	TRBD2	TGTGCCTGGAGTGGCGGACTAGCGGGGGGCACCGGGGAGCTGTTTTTT	CAWSGGLAGGTGELFF